This T cell receptor beta chain was captured in a study of shared clonotypes between healthy human individuals. Study summary: Three plates were used per donor for CD4 naive, three for CD4 memory, two for CD8 naive and one for CD8 memory.

This table comes from immunoSEQ multiplex PCR, and its TCRdb copy is limited to in-frame clones, with some not included. The sample records some 2,100,000 clones, approximately 95% being singletons. The V gene end was trimmed by 5 bases and the J gene end by 4 bases; junction bases not matched to a gene: 6. From germline, CDR1 is MGHDK and CDR2 SYGVNS. CDR3 size: 14 residues. Study donors comprised healthy, HIV-negative adults devoid of recent acute infection or vaccination. Negatively enriched CD4+ T cells were divided by CD45RA into naive and memory. The clonotype originates from a man younger than 35 in good health. The sequencing input was naive CD4+ T cells sorted from blood. Regarding subset: CD45RA+ positively selected. V usage is TRBV25-1 and J usage is TRBJ2-3; 7 bases match TRBD2. The CDR3 DNA reads TGTGCCAGCAGTAAGCGGGATCAGGCAGATACGCAGTATTTT. The encoded protein is CASSKRDQADTQYF.